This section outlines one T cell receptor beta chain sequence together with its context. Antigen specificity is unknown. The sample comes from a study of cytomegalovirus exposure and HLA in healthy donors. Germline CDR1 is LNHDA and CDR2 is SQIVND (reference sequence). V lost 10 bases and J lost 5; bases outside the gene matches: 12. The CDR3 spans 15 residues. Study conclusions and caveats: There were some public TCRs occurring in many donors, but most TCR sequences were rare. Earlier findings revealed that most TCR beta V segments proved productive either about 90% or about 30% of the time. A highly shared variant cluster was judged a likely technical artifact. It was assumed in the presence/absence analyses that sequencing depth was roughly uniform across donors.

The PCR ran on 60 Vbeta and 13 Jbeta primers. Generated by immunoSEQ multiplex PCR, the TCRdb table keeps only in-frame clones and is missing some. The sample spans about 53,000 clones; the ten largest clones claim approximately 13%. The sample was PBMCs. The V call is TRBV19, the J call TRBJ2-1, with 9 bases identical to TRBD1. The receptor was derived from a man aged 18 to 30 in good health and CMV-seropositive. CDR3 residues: CATSPGQGYHNEQFF. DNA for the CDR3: TGTGCCACTTCACCGGGACAGGGATACCACAATGAGCAGTTCTTC.